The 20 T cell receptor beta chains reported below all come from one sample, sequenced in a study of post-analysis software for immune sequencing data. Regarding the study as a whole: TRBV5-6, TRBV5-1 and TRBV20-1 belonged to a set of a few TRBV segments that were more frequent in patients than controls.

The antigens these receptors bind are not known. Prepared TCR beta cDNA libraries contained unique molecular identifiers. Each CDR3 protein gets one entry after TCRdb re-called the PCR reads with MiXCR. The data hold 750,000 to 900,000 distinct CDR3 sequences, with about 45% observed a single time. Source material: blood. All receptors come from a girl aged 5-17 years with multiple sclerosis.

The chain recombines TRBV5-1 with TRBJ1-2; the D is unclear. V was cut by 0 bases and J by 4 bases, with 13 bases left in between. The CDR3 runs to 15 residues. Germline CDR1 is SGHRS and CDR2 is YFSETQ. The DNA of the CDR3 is TGCGCCAGCAGCTTGGGCGGGGTTCAGAGCTATGGCTACACCTTC. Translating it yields CASSLGGVQSYGYTF.

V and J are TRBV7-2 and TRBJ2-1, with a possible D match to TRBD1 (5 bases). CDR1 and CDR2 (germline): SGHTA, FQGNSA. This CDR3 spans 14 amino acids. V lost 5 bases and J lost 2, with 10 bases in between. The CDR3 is CASSNKGAYNEQFF. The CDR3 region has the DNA TGTGCCAGCAGCAACAAAGGGGCCTACAATGAGCAGTTCTTC.

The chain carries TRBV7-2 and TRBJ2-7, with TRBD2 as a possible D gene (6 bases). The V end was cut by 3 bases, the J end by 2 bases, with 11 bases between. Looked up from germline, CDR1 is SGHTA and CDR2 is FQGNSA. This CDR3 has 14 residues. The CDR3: CASSLGLLAYEQYF. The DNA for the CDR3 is TGTGCCAGCAGCTTGGGACTGTTAGCCTACGAGCAGTACTTC.

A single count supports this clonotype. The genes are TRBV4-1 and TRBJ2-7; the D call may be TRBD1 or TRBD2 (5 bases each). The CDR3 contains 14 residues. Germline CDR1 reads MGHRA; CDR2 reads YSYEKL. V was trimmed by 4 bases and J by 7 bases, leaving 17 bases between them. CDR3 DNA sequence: TGCGCCAGCAGCCCCCAACCGGGGCAATGGGAGCAGTACTTC. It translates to CASSPQPGQWEQYF.

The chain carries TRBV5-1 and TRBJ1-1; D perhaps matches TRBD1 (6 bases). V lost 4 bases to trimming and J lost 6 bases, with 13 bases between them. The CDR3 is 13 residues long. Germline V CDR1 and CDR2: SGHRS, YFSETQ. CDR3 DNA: TGCGCCAGCAGCGCCCGACAGGCTTCTGAAGCTTTCTTT. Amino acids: CASSARQASEAFF.

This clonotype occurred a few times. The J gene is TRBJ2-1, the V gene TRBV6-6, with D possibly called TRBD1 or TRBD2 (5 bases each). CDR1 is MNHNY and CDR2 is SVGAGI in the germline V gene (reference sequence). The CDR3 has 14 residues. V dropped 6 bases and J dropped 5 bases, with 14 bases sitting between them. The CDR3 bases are TGTGCCAGCAGCCCGGGGCCGGGGCACAATGAGCAGTTCTTC. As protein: CASSPGPGHNEQFF.

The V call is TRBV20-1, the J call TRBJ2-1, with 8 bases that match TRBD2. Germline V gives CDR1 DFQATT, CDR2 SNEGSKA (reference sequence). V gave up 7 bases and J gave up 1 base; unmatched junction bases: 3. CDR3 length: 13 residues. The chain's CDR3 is CSGERESYNEQFF. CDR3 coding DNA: TGCAGTGGGGAGCGGGAGTCCTACAATGAGCAGTTCTTC.

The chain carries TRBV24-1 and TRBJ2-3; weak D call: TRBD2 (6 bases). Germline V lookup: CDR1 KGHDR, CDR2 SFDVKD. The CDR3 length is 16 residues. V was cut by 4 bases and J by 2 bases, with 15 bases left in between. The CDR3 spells CATSDPAGLYTDTQYF. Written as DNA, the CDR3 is TGTGCCACCAGTGACCCCGCGGGACTCTACACAGATACGCAGTATTTT.

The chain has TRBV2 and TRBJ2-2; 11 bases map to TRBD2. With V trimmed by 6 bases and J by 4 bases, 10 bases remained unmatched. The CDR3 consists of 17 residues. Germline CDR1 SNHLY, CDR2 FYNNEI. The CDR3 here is CASSVAGGRGRTGELFF. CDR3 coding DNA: TGTGCCAGCAGCGTAGCGGGAGGGCGAGGTCGCACCGGGGAGCTGTTTTTT.

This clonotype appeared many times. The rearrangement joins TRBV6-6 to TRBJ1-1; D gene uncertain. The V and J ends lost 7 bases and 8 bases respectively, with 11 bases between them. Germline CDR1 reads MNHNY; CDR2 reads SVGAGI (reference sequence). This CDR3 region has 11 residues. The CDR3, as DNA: TGTGCCAGCACCCCCACATACGAAGCTTTCTTT. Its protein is CASTPTYEAFF.

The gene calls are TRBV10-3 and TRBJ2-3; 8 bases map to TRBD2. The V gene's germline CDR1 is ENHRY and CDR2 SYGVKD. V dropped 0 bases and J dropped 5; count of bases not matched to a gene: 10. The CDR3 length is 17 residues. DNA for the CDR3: TGTGCCATCAGTGAGTCGCCCGGGGGGGAGGGTCAAGATACGCAGTATTTT. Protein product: CAISESPGGEGQDTQYF.

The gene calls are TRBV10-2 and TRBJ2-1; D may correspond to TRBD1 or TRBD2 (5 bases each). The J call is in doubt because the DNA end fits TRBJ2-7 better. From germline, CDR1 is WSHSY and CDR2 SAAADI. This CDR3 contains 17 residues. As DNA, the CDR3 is TGCGCCAGCAGTGAAATCCCCGGGACCTTGGGAACCTACGAGCAGTACTTC. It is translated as CASSEIPGTLGTYEQYF.

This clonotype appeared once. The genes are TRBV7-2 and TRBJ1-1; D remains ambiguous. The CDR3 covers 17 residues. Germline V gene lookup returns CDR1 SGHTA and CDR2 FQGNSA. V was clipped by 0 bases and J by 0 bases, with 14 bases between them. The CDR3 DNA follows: TGTGCCAGCAGCTTAGCGCCGGGATCAAGGCTGAACACTGAAGCTTTCTTT. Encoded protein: CASSLAPGSRLNTEAFF.

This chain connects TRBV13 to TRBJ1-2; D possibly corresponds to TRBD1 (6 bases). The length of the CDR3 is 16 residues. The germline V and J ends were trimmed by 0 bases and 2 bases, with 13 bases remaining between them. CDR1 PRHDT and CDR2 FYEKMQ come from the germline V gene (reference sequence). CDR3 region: CASSLGRTVNNYGYTF. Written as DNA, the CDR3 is TGTGCCAGCAGCTTAGGCCGGACAGTAAACAACTATGGCTACACCTTC.

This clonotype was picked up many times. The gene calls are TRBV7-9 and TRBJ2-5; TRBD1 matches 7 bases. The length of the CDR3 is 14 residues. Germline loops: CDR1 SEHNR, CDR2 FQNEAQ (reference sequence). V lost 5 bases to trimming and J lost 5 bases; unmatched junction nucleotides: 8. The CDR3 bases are TGTGCCAGCAGCGAAGACAGGGTTCAGGAGACCCAGTACTTC. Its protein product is CASSEDRVQETQYF.

The CDR3 sequence: CSARRVNEQFF. Here the CDR3 DNA reads TGCAGTGCTAGAAGAGTGAATGAGCAGTTCTTC. V is TRBV20-1 and J is TRBJ2-1; D gene uncertain. Trimming cost V 2 bases and J 7 bases, with 6 bases left between them. Germline lookup yields CDR1 DFQATT and CDR2 SNEGSKA (reference sequence). The CDR3 spans 11 residues.

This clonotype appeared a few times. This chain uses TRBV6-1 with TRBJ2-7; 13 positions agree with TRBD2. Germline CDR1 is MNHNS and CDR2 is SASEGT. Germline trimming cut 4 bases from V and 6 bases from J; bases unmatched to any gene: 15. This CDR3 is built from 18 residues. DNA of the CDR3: TGTGCCAGCAGTGGCCTGGGGGGGGCAGGGACTAGCGGGATCGAGCAGTACTTC. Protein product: CASSGLGGAGTSGIEQYF.

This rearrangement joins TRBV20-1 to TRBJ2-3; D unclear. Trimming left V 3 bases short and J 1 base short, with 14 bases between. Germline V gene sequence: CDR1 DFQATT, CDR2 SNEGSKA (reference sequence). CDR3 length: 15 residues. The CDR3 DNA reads TGCAGTGCTAGGAACCCTATCGGAGGCACAGATACGCAGTATTTT. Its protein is CSARNPIGGTDTQYF.

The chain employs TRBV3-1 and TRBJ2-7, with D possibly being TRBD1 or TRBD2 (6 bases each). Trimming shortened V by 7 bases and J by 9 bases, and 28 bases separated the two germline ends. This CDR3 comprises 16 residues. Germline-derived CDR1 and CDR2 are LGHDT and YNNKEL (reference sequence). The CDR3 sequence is CASTPSDGSNGGGQYF. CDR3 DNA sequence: TGTGCCAGCACTCCCTCCGACGGGAGTAACGGGGGCGGGCAGTACTTC.

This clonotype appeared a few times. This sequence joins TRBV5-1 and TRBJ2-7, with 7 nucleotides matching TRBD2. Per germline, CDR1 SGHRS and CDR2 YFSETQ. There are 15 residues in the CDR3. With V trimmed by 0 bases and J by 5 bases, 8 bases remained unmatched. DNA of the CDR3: TGCGCCAGCAGCTTGGATTCGCGGGAGATCGACGAGCAGTACTTC. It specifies CASSLDSREIDEQYF.